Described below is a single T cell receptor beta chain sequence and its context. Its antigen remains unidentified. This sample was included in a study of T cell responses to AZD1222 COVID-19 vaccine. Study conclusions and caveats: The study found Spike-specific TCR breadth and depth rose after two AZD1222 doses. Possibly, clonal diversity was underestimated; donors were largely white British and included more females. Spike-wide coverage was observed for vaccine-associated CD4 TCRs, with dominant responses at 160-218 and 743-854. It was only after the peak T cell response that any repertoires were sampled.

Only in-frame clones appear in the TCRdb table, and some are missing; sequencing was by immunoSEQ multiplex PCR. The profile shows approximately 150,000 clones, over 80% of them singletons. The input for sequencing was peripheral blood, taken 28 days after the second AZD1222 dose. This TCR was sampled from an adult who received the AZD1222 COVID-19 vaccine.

The CDR3 protein is CASGGQFSSGNTIYF. The CDR3, as DNA: TGTGCCAGCGGGGGGCAGTTCAGCTCTGGAAACACCATATATTTT. The rearrangement uses TRBV7-9 and TRBJ1-3, with D perhaps matching TRBD1 (6 bases). V lost 8 bases and J lost 0, with 14 bases in between. The CDR3 sequence is 15 residues long. Germline CDR1 SEHNR, CDR2 FQNEAQ (reference sequence).